A single sample gave rise to the 4 T cell receptor beta chains below, sequenced in a study of blood T cell repertoires in COVID-19. Data came from immunoSEQ multiplex PCR; TCRdb stores just in-frame clones and leaves some out. The top ten hold about 7.8% of the sample, which has a few hundred thousand clones, approximately 89% seen once. The specimen sequenced was peripheral blood. The receptors were gathered from a woman between 45 and 60 years old who had recovered from COVID-19.

V gene TRBV6-2 or TRBV6-3 combines with J gene TRBJ1-2; 10 nucleotides align to TRBD1. CDR3 length: 16 residues. V lost 6 bases and J lost 5; bases outside the gene matches: 12. The germline V gene encodes CDR1 MNHEY and CDR2 SVGEGT. As DNA, the CDR3 is TGTGCCAGCAGCCCAACCCGGACAGGGGGAATATATGGCTACACCTTC. Its translation: CASSPTRTGGIYGYTF.

The chain links TRBV30 to TRBJ2-1; tentative D call: TRBD2 (6 bases). This CDR3 comprises 13 residues. Germline CDR1 and CDR2: GTSNPN and SVGIG (reference sequence). V lost 2 bases to trimming and J lost 7 bases, with 12 bases between them. CDR3 nucleotide sequence: TGTGCCTGGAGTTCAGTAGCGGAAAATGAGCAGTTCTTC. It yields the protein CAWSSVAENEQFF.

The CDR3 reads CASSTQRGVAGGLGAKNIQYF. CDR3 DNA sequence: TGTGCCAGCAGCACCCAGCGGGGGGTAGCGGGGGGATTGGGAGCCAAAAACATTCAGTACTTC. The J gene is TRBJ2-4, the V gene TRBV7-8, with 10 bases matching TRBD2. The trim removed 5 bases at V and 0 bases at J, leaving 19 bases unmatched. Germline V gives CDR1 SGHVS, CDR2 FQNEAQ. The CDR3 is 21 residues long. The full variable domain, rest sourced from reference TRBV7-8 and TRBJ2-4, is GAGVSQSPRYKVAKRGQDVALRCDPISGHVSLFWYQQALGQGPEFLTYFQNEAQLDKSGLPSDRFFAERPEGSVSTLKIQRTQQEDSAVYLCASSTQRGVAGGLGAKNIQYFGAGTRLSVL.

V is TRBV5-1 and J is TRBJ2-3; TRBD2 matches 8 bases. The CDR3 loop spans 14 amino acids. Germline V gene sequence: CDR1 SGHRS, CDR2 YFSETQ. The J segment lost 3 bases and the V segment lost 4 bases, leaving 4 bases of the junction unmatched. CDR3 protein: CASSSGSQTDTQYF. The CDR3 nucleotides read TGCGCCAGCAGCAGCGGGAGTCAGACAGATACGCAGTATTTT.